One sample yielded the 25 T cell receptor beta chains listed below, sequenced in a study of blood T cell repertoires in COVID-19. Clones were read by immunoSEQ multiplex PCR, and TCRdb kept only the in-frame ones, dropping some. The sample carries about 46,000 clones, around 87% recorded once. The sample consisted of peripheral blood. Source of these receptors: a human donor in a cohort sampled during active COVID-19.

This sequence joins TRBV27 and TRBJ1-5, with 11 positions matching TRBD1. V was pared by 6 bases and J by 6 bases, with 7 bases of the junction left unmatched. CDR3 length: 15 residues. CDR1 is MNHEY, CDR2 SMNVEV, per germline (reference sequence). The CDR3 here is CASSPYGTGGQPQHF. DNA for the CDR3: TGTGCCAGCAGCCCCTACGGGACAGGGGGTCAGCCCCAGCATTTT.

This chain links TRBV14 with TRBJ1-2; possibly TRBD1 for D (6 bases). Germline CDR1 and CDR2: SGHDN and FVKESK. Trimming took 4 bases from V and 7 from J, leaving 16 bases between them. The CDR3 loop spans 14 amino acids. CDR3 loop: CASSLRAGEIGYTF. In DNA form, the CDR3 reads TGTGCCAGCAGCCTCCGGGCAGGGGAAATTGGCTACACCTTC. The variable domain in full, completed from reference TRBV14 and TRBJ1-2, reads EAGVTQFPSHSVIEKGQTVTLRCDPISGHDNLYWYRRVMGKEIKFLLHFVKESKQDESGMPNNRFLAERTGGTYSTLKVQPAELEDSGVYFCASSLRAGEIGYTFGSGTRLTVV.

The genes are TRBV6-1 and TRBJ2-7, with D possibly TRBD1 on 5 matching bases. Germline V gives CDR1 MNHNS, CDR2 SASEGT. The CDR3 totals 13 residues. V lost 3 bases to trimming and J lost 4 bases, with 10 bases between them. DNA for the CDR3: TGTGCCAGCAGTGATACCCCAGGGTACGAGCAGTACTTC. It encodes CASSDTPGYEQYF.

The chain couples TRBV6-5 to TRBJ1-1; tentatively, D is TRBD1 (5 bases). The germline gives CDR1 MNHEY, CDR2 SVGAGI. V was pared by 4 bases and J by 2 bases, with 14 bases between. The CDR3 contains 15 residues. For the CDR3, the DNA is TGTGCCAGCAGTTCGCTCAGGGCTCCTAACACTGAAGCTTTCTTT. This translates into CASSSLRAPNTEAFF.

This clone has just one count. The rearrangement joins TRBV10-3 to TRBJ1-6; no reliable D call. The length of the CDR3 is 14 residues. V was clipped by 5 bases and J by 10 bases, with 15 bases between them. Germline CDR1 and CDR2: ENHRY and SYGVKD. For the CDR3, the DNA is TGTGCCATCAGTAAGGAATCGGGTGACTCACCCCTCCACTTT. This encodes CAISKESGDSPLHF.

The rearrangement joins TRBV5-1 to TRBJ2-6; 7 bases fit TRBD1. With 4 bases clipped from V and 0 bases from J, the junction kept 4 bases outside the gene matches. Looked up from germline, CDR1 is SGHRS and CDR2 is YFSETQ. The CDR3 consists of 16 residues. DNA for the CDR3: TGCGCCAGCAGCGGTGCAGGGGGCTCTGGGGCCAACGTCCTGACTTTC. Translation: CASSGAGGSGANVLTF.

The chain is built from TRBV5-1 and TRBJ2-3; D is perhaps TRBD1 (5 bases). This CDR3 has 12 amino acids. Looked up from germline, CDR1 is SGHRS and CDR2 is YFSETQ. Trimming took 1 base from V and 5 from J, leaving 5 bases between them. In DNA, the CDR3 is TGCGCCAGCAGCTTGAGGGGAGATACGCAGTATTTT. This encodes CASSLRGDTQYF. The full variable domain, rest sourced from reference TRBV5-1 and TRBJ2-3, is KAGVTQTPRYLIKTRGQQVTLSCSPISGHRSVSWYQQTPGQGLQFLFEYFSETQRNKGNFPGRFSGRQFSNSRSEMNVSTLELGDSALYLCASSLRGDTQYFGPGTRLTVL.

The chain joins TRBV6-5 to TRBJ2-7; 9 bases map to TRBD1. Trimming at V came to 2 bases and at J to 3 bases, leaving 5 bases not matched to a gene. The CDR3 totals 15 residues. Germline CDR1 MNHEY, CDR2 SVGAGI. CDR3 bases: TGTGCCAGCAGTTACAAGGCGGGACAGGGCTACGAGCAGTACTTC. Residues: CASSYKAGQGYEQYF.

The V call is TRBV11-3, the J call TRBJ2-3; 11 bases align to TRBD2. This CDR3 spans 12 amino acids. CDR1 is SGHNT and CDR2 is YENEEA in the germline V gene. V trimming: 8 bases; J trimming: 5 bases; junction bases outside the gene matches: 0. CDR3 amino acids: CASGTSGDTQYF. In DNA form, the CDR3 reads TGTGCCAGCGGGACTAGCGGAGATACGCAGTATTTT.

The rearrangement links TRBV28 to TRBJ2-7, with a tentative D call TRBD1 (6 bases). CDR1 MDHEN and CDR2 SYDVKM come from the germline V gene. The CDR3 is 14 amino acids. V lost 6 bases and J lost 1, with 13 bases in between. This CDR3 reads CASSARTGSYEQYF. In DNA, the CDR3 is TGTGCCAGCAGCGCCCGAACAGGGTCCTACGAGCAGTACTTC.

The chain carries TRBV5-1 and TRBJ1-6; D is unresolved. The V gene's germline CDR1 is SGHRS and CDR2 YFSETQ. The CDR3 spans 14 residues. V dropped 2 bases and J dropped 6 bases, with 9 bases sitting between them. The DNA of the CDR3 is TGCGCCAGCAGCTTAGGAGATCTTAATTCACCCCTCCACTTT. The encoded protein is CASSLGDLNSPLHF.

CDR3 in amino acids: CASSFSSGRELEQYF. The DNA of the CDR3 is TGTGCCAGCAGCTTCAGTAGCGGTAGGGAGCTCGAGCAGTACTTC. V usage is TRBV7-8 and J usage is TRBJ2-7, with D possibly TRBD2 on 6 matching bases. V lost 3 bases and J lost 6, with 18 bases in between. From germline, CDR1 is SGHVS and CDR2 FQNEAQ. The CDR3 length is 15 residues.

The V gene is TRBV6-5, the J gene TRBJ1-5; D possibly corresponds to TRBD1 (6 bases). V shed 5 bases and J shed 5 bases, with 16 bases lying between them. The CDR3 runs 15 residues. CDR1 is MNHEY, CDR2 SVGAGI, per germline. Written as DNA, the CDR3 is TGTGCCAGCAGTCATGGGACAAAGCCTTATCAGCCCCAGCATTTT. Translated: CASSHGTKPYQPQHF.

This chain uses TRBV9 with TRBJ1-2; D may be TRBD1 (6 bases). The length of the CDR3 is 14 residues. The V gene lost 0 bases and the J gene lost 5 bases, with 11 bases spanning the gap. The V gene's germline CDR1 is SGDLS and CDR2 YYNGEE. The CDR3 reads CASSVGGGPYGYTF. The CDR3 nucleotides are TGTGCCAGCAGCGTAGGGGGGGGCCCTTATGGCTACACCTTC.

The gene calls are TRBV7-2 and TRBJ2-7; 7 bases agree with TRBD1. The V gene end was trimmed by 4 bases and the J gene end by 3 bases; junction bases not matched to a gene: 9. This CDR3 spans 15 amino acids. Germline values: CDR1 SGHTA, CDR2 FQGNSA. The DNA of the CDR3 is TGTGCCAGCAGCTACCAACCGGGACAGCTCTACGAGCAGTACTTC. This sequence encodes CASSYQPGQLYEQYF.

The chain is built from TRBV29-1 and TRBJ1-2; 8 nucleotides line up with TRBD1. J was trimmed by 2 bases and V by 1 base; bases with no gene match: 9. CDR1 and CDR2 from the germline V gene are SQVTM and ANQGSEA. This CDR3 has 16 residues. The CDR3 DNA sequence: TGCAGCGTTGAAGGCCAACCGACAGGGGAAAACTATGGCTACACCTTC. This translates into CSVEGQPTGENYGYTF. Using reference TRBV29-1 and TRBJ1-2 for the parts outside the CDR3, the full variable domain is SAVISQKPSRDICQRGTSLTIQCQVDSQVTMMFWYRQQPGQSLTLIATANQGSEATYESGFVIDKFPISRPNLTFSTLTVSNMSPEDSSIYLCSVEGQPTGENYGYTFGSGTRLTVV.

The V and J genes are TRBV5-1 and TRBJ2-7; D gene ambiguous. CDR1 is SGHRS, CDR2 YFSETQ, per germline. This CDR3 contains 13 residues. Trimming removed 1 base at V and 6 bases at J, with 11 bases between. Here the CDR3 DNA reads TGCGCCAGCAGCTTGTCCCTGTCGTTCGAGCAGTACTTC. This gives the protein CASSLSLSFEQYF.

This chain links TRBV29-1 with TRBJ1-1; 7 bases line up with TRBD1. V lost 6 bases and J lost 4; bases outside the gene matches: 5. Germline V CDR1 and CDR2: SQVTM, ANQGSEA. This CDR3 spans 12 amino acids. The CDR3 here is CSVLTGRTEAFF. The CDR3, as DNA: TGCAGCGTCCTGACAGGGCGCACTGAAGCTTTCTTT.

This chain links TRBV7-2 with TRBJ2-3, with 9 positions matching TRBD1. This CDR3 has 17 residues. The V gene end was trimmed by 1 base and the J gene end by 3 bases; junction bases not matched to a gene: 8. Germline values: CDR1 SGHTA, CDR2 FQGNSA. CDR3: CASSLGVTGGSTDTQYF. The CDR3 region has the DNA TGTGCCAGCAGCTTAGGGGTGACAGGGGGAAGTACAGATACGCAGTATTTT. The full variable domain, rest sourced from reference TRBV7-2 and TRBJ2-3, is GAGVSQSPSNKVTEKGKDVELRCDPISGHTALYWYRQSLGQGLEFLIYFQGNSAPDKSGLPSDRFSAERTGGSVSTLTIQRTQQEDSAVYLCASSLGVTGGSTDTQYFGPGTRLTVL.

The CDR3 nucleotides are TGTGCCAGCAGGCCAGGGGTTTCGGGTTCACCCCTCCACTTT. This codes for CASRPGVSGSPLHF. The V call is TRBV6-5, the J call TRBJ1-6, with a weak D call TRBD1 (6 bases). V was cut by 6 bases and J by 9 bases, with 15 bases left in between. The CDR3 totals 14 residues. CDR1 is MNHEY and CDR2 is SVGAGI in the germline V gene.

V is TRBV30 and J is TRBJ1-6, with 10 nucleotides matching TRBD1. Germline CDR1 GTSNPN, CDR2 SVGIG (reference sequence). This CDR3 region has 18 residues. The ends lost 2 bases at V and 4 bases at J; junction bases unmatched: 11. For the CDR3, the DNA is TGTGCCTGGAGTTCCAGACCGGGACAGGGGCGATATAATTCACCCCTCCACTTT. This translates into CAWSSRPGQGRYNSPLHF.

CDR3 DNA: TGTGCCAGCAGTCGGACAGACTACAATGAGCAGTTCTTC. This sequence encodes CASSRTDYNEQFF. V usage is TRBV2 and J usage is TRBJ2-1; TRBD1 might be the D (6 bases). Germline V gene data show CDR1 as SNHLY and CDR2 as FYNNEI. The CDR3 spans 13 residues. The V end was cut by 5 bases, the J end by 3 bases, with 8 bases between.

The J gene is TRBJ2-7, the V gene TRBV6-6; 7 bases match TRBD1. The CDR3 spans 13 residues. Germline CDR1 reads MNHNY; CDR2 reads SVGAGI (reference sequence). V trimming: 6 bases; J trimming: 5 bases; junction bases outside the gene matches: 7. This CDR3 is CASRVIGGNEQYF. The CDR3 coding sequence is TGTGCCAGCAGAGTCATAGGGGGCAACGAGCAGTACTTC.

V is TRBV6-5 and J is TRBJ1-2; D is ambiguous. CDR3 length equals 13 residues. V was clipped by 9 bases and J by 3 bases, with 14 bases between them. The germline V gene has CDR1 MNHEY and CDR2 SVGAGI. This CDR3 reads CASLQSEYYGYTF. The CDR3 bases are TGTGCCAGTCTCCAGTCGGAGTACTATGGCTACACCTTC.

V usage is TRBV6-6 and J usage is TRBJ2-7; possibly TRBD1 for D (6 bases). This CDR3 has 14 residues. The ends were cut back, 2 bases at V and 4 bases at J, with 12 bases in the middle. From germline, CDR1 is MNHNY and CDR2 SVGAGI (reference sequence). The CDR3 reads CASSYQGQGYEQYF. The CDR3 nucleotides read TGTGCCAGCAGTTACCAGGGACAAGGATACGAGCAGTACTTC.